This T cell receptor (beta chain) was identified in a study of shared clonotypes between healthy human individuals. General study findings and limits: A limitation of the genetic and exposure-history diversity represented arose from few donors. Several donors held 5% to 5.5% of naive CD4 clonotypes in common.

As handled by the study authors: Junction-only immunoSEQ sequences carried no quality scores, so filtering differed. TCRdb's table, derived via immunoSEQ multiplex PCR, lists solely in-frame clones and lacks some. The V and J calls and clone size were taken over from that table, and D and trimming were inferred from the DNA. The table shows about 680,000 clones, with around 67% occurring only once. Worth noting for this clone: Its antigen is undetermined.

Per the germline V gene, CDR1 is MNHEY and CDR2 is SMNVEV (reference sequence). The CDR3 is 16 amino acids. The ends lost 5 bases at V and 4 bases at J; junction bases unmatched: 9. All the donors were Caucasian adults who lived in Nashville, Tennessee. The TCR comes from a woman between 25 and 40 years old in good health. The chain recombines TRBV27 with TRBJ1-1, with 11 bases aligning to TRBD1. The sequencing input was memory CD4+ T cells sorted from blood. This sample's subset: CD45RA-negative fraction. CDR3 region: CASSPWTGGVSTEAFF. The DNA for the CDR3 is TGTGCCAGCAGTCCATGGACAGGGGGCGTGAGCACTGAAGCTTTCTTT.